This is a list of T cell receptor beta chains from one sample in a study of T-cell reconstitution after alpha-beta-depleted transplantation in children. Using its own MiXCR run on the PCR reads, TCRdb lists one record per CDR3 protein. The sample records some 390,000 distinct CDR3 sequences, roughly 22% being singletons. The specimen comprised PBMCs from the stem cell graft donor, sampled from the stem cell graft. The receptor source for this set is a human donor who donated a stem cell graft to a child with acute myeloid leukemia. CDR3s include the opening cysteine and the closing phenylalanine or tryptophan. The D gene is left open where the match is weak. Clone size is given for some rows only: seen once, a few or many times, or a class if the clone is expanded.

V,J,size,D,DNA,CDR3
TRBV7-3,TRBJ2-1,few,NA,TGTGCCAGCAGCTTAAGACCCGTCGGTGGCAATGAGCAGTTCTTC,CASSLRPVGGNEQFF
TRBV5-5,TRBJ2-1,NA,NA,TGTGCCAGCAGCTTGGTAGGGTATCCCTACAATGAGCAGTTCTTC,CASSLVGYPYNEQFF
TRBV13,TRBJ2-7,NA,TRBD2,TGTGCCAGCAGCCCGTCGGGGGGACTAGCGTCTTACGAGCAGTACTTC,CASSPSGGLASYEQYF
TRBV6-5,TRBJ2-3,many,NA,TGTGCCAGCAGTTTGGTGGGAGATCCGAGACAAGATACGCAGTATTTT,CASSLVGDPRQDTQYF
TRBV19,TRBJ2-7,NA,NA,TGTGCCAGTGGAACAATACCTGGTTACGAGCAGTACTTC,CASGTIPGYEQYF
TRBV3-1,TRBJ2-1,few,NA,TGTGCCAGCAGCCAAGAATACAATGAGCAGTTCTTC,CASSQEYNEQFF
TRBV12-3/TRBV12-4,TRBJ2-3,few,TRBD2,TGTGCCAGCACCCCTAGCGGAACCGTGGAGTATTTT,CASTPSGTVEYF
TRBV14,TRBJ2-5,NA,NA,TGTGCCAGCAGCTGGCTAGGTGGGGAACTCCAAGAGACCCAGTACTTC,CASSWLGGELQETQYF
TRBV29-1,TRBJ2-2,NA,NA,TGCAGCGTTCATCTGACAAACACCGGGGAGCTGTTTTTT,CSVHLTNTGELFF
TRBV12-3/TRBV12-4,TRBJ2-3,many,TRBD1,TGTGCCAGCAGCAGGGGGAGTAGAACAGATACGCAGTATTTT,CASSRGSRTDTQYF
TRBV4-3,TRBJ2-7,many,TRBD2,TGCGCCAGCAGCCAAGATGGGCGAGCGGGAGCGTACGAGCAGTACTTC,CASSQDGRAGAYEQYF
TRBV20-1,TRBJ2-1,few,TRBD2,TGCAGTGCGCGAACAGCCGGGACTAGCGGCTCCTACAATGAGCAGTTCTTC,CSARTAGTSGSYNEQFF
TRBV20-1,TRBJ2-7,many,TRBD2,TGCAGTGCTAGAGATCGTACTAGCGGATACGAGCAGTACTTC,CSARDRTSGYEQYF
TRBV4-2,TRBJ2-2,once,NA,TGTGCCAGCAGCCCGTTCATGTCGAACACCGGGGAGCTGTTTTTT,CASSPFMSNTGELFF
TRBV12-3/TRBV12-4,TRBJ2-1,many,NA,TGTGCCAGCAGTCAACCGGGAGTGGGGCCGTTCTTC,CASSQPGVGPFF
TRBV2,TRBJ1-2,NA,NA,TGTGCCAGCAGCACCGAGAGGGTGCATGGCTACACCTTC,CASSTERVHGYTF
TRBV20-1,TRBJ2-7,few,NA,TGCAGTGCTCGTACAGGGACAACCTACGAGCAGTACTTC,CSARTGTTYEQYF
TRBV6-1,TRBJ1-5,NA,NA,TGTGCCAGCAGTGACAGCGGCTCTCAGCCCCAGCATTTT,CASSDSGSQPQHF
TRBV4-1,TRBJ2-1,few,TRBD2,TGCGCCAGCAGCCAAGATTGGACTAGCGACTACAATGAGCAGTTCTTC,CASSQDWTSDYNEQFF
TRBV20-1,TRBJ2-7,NA,TRBD2,TGCAGTGCTAGACCAACAGGGACTAGCGGGAGGGTGCAGTACTTC,CSARPTGTSGRVQYF
TRBV11-2,TRBJ2-7,few,TRBD2,TGTGCCAGCAGCCATCTTGGGGCTAGCGGGATCTACGAGCAGTACTTC,CASSHLGASGIYEQYF
TRBV6-2/TRBV6-3,TRBJ2-2,NA,NA,TGTGCCAGCAGTTACTCCGGGAACACCGGGGAGCTGTTTTTT,CASSYSGNTGELFF
TRBV5-1,TRBJ1-3,few,NA,TGCGCCAGCAGCTTGATGGGGGTGACTGGAAACACCATATATTTT,CASSLMGVTGNTIYF
TRBV20-1,TRBJ2-1,NA,NA,TGCAGTGCTAGAGATCGTGGACTAAAATACAATGAGCAGTTCTTC,CSARDRGLKYNEQFF
TRBV12-3/TRBV12-4,TRBJ2-5,NA,TRBD1,TGTGCCAGCAGTGTGTATAGGGGGCACCAAGAGACCCAGTACTTC,CASSVYRGHQETQYF
TRBV12-3/TRBV12-4,TRBJ2-3,NA,TRBD2,TGTGCCAGCAGTTTACTGGGACTAGTGAGATTAGATACGCAGTATTTT,CASSLLGLVRLDTQYF
TRBV6-2/TRBV6-3,TRBJ2-2,NA,TRBD1,TGTGCCAGCAGGCAAGTCTCGGGACAGGGTCCCTATTCGAACACCGGGGAGCTGTTTTTT,CASRQVSGQGPYSNTGELFF
TRBV28,TRBJ2-2,NA,TRBD1,TGTGCCAGCGGAACCCGACAGGGGACCGGGGAGCTGTTTTTT,CASGTRQGTGELFF
TRBV20-1,TRBJ2-1,few,NA,TGCAGTGCTGGAAGGAGGGCCTCTTCCTACAATGAGCAGTTCTTC,CSAGRRASSYNEQFF
TRBV4-1,TRBJ2-7,NA,TRBD2,TGCGCCAGCAGCCCGGGACTAGCGGGCAGCTTCGAGCAGTACTTC,CASSPGLAGSFEQYF
TRBV28,TRBJ1-1,NA,NA,TGTGCCAGCAGTGAAGGGGGGGGAACTGAAGCTTTCTTT,CASSEGGGTEAFF
TRBV20-1,TRBJ2-7,NA,NA,TGCTGCTCCTGGGGCCCAGCTCGGGGGATGGTATACGAGCAGTACTTC,CCSWGPARGMVYEQYF
TRBV20-1,TRBJ2-1,NA,NA,TGCAGTGCTATAGTGTACAATGAGCAGTTCTTC,CSAIVYNEQFF